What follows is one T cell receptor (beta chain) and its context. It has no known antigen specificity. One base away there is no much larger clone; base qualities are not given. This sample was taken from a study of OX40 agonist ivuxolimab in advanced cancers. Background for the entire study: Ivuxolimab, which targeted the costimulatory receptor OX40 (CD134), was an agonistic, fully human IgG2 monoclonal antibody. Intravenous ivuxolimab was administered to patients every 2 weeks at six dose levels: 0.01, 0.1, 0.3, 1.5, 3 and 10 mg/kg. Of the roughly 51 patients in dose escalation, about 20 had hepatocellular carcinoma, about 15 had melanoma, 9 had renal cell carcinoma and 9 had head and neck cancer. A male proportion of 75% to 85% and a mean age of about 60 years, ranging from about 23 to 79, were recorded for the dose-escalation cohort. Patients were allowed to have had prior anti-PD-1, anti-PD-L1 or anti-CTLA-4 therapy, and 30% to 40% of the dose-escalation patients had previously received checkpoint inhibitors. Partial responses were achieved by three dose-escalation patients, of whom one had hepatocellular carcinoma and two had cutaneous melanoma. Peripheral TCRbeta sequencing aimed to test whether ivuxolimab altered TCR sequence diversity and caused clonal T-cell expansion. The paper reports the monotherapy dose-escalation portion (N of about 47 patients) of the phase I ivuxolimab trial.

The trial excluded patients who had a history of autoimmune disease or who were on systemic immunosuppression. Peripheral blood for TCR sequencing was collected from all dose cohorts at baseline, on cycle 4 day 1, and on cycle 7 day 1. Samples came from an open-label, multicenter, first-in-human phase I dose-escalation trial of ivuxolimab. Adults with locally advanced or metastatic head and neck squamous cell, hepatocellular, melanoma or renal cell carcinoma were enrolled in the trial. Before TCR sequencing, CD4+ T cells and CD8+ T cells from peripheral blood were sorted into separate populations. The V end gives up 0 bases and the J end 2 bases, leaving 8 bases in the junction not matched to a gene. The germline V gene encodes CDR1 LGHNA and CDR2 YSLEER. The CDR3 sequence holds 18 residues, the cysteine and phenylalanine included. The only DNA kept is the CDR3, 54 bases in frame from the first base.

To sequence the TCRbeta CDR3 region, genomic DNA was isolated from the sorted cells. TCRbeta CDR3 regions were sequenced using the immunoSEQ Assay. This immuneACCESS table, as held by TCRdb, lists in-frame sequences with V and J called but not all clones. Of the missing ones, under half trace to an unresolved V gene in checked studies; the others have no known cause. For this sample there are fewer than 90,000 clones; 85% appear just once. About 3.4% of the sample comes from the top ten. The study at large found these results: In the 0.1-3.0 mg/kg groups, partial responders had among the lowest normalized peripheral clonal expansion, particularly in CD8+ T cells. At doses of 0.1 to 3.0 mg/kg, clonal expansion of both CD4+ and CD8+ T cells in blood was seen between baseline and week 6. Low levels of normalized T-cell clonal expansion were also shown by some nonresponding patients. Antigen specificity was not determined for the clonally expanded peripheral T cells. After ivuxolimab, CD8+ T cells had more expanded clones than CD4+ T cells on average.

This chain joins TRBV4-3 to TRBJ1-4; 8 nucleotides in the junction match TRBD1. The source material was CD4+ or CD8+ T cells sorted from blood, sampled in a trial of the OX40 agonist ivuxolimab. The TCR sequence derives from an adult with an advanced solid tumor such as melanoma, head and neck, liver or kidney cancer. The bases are TGCGCCAGCAGCCAAGATTCGGCAGGGGGCTCGACTAATGAAAAACTGTTTTTT. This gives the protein CASSQDSAGGSTNEKLFF.